These 31 T cell receptor beta chains originate from one sample sequenced in a study of a mutant IDH1 vaccine in newly diagnosed glioma (dated by TCRdb to the early 2020s). The library was built by means of the immunoSEQ multiplex PCR assay. In its TCRdb copy, this immuneACCESS table keeps in-frame sequences only and misses some clones. Where compared with another copy, unresolved V genes explain less than half of these, and the others have no known cause. Present in this sample are 50,000 or so clones, just over 85% of which were seen just once. The ten largest account for 2% to 3% of the sample. Reading the label with the study, this specimen's time point is: baseline, week 1 (first vaccination visit). The sample's treatment or condition label is to be understood as: pre-vaccination baseline after standard-of-care therapy. Sequences were derived from PBMCs, sampled from a glioma patient treated with radiotherapy, temozolomide or both. The source is a man aged 35 to 55 with glioma.

The chain links TRBV5-7 to TRBJ2-5; a weak D match, TRBD1 (6 bases). The DNA end lines up better with TRBJ2-7; the J call may be wrong. TRBV5-7 is designated an ORF whose function remains uncertain. This CDR3 spans 15 amino acids. The CDR3 loop is CASSFPGATSYEQYF. The CDR3 bases are TGTGCCAGCAGCTTTCCAGGGGCTACCTCCTACGAGCAGTACTTC.

The chain has TRBV5-8 and TRBJ1-5; possibly TRBD1 for D (5 bases). The germline V gene has CDR1 SGHTS and CDR2 YDEGEE. CDR3 length: 14 residues. Trimming removed 4 bases at V and 3 bases at J, with 11 bases between. As DNA, the CDR3 is TGTGCCAGCAGCCGTCGACAGCACAATCAGCCCCAGCATTTT. Amino acids: CASSRRQHNQPQHF.

This chain's CDR3 is CASSQDRGSTSYEQYF. The DNA of the CDR3 is TGCGCCAGCAGCCAAGATAGGGGCTCTACCTCCTACGAGCAGTACTTC. The chain carries TRBV4-3 and TRBJ2-7; the D gene is possibly TRBD1 (5 bases). Trimming removed 0 bases at V and 0 bases at J, with 12 bases between. Per the germline V gene, CDR1 is LGHNA and CDR2 is YSLEER. The CDR3 is made up of 16 amino acids.

The rearrangement uses TRBV10-3 and TRBJ1-2; D unclear. CDR3 size: 13 residues. The germline V gene has CDR1 ENHRY and CDR2 SYGVKD. V was clipped by 2 bases and J by 8 bases, with 12 bases between them. CDR3 sequence reads: CAISEPPLRGYTF. The CDR3, as DNA: TGTGCCATCAGTGAGCCACCCCTCCGGGGCTACACCTTC.

The chain recombines TRBV7-6 with TRBJ2-7, with D tentatively TRBD1 or TRBD2 (5 bases each). This CDR3 region has 14 residues. The V gene lost 5 bases and the J gene lost 1 base, with 12 bases spanning the gap. Looked up from germline, CDR1 is SGHVS and CDR2 is FNYEAQ. The CDR3: CASSNTGQSYEQYF. DNA of the CDR3: TGTGCCAGCAGCAACACGGGGCAGTCCTACGAGCAGTACTTC. The whole variable domain, remainder taken from reference TRBV7-6 and TRBJ2-7, is GAGVSQSPRYKVTKRGQDVALRCDPISGHVSLYWYRQALGQGPEFLTYFNYEAQQDKSGLPNDRFSAERPEGSISTLTIQRTEQRDSAMYRCASSNTGQSYEQYFGPGTRLTVT.

The V and J genes are TRBV6-4 and TRBJ1-6, with D maybe TRBD1 (5 bases). The V end lost 3 bases, the J end lost 6 bases, and 18 bases lay between the germline ends. This CDR3 comprises 17 residues. Germline CDR1 is MRHNA and CDR2 is SNTAGT. The CDR3: CASSEHPLGTVNSPLHF. The CDR3 DNA reads as TGTGCCAGCAGTGAACACCCCCTCGGGACGGTTAATTCACCCCTCCACTTT.

This chain connects TRBV11-2 to TRBJ1-1; possibly TRBD1 for D (6 bases). The CDR3 length is 15 residues. The germline gives CDR1 SGHAT, CDR2 FQNNGV. V was cut by 3 bases and J by 0 bases, with 11 bases left in between. CDR3 sequence: CASSFFGQMNTEAFF. The CDR3 nucleotides read TGTGCCAGCAGCTTCTTCGGACAGATGAACACTGAAGCTTTCTTT.

This clone was observed a few times. This chain uses TRBV28 with TRBJ1-4; D gene ambiguous. The CDR3 extends over 16 amino acids. Germline V CDR1 and CDR2: MDHEN, SYDVKM. The germline V and J ends were trimmed by 3 bases and 0 bases, with 11 bases remaining between them. CDR3 amino acids: CASSFMGAATNEKLFF. CDR3 bases: TGTGCCAGCAGTTTCATGGGCGCCGCAACTAATGAAAAACTGTTTTTT.

The chain joins TRBV7-7 to TRBJ2-1; 10 bases map to TRBD2. The CDR3 length is 18 residues. V trimming: 1 base; J trimming: 0 bases; junction bases outside the gene matches: 6. CDR1 and CDR2 (germline): SSHAT, FNYEAQ (reference sequence). The CDR3 coding sequence is TGTGCCAGCAGCTTAGGGACTAGCGGATCCCTCTCCTACAATGAGCAGTTCTTC. Amino acid sequence: CASSLGTSGSLSYNEQFF.

V usage is TRBV6-6 and J usage is TRBJ2-7; TRBD1 or TRBD2 may be the D gene (6 bases each). Between the trimmed V and J ends, which lost 5 bases and 5 bases, there was a span of 13 bases. Germline V lookup: CDR1 MNHNY, CDR2 SVGAGI (reference sequence). The CDR3 sequence is 13 residues long. The CDR3 sequence is CASSRTGTHEQYF. DNA of the CDR3: TGTGCCAGCAGTCGTACAGGGACTCACGAGCAGTACTTC.

In its sample, this clone was seen a few times. The chain joins TRBV4-1 to TRBJ2-1, with TRBD2 matching 8 bases. V gave up 4 bases and J gave up 2 bases; unmatched junction bases: 7. The germline CDR1 and CDR2 sequences are MGHRA and YSYEKL. CDR3 length equals 16 residues. The CDR3 here is CASSPRTSSTYNEQFF. CDR3 nucleotide sequence: TGCGCCAGCAGCCCGCGGACTAGCTCTACCTACAATGAGCAGTTCTTC.

The V and J genes are TRBV5-1 and TRBJ2-1; 7 nucleotides match TRBD1. The CDR3 has 12 residues. The V segment lost 7 bases and the J segment 10 bases; nucleotides outside the gene matches: 8. Germline assignment: CDR1 SGHRS and CDR2 YFSETQ. As DNA, the CDR3 is TGCGCCAGCGGCCCGACAGGGACCGAGCAGTTCTTC. The encoded protein is CASGPTGTEQFF.

The CDR3 loop is CASSRTASATEAFF. In DNA form, the CDR3 reads TGTGCCAGCAGTCGGACGGCTTCGGCTACTGAAGCTTTCTTT. The J gene is TRBJ1-1, the V gene TRBV6-1, with unresolved D. This CDR3 region has 14 residues. Trimming left V 5 bases short and J 5 bases short, with 15 bases between. The germline V gene encodes CDR1 MNHNS and CDR2 SASEGT.

The genes are TRBV2 and TRBJ2-6, with 8 bases matching TRBD2. The CDR3 is made up of 16 amino acids. CDR1 is SNHLY, CDR2 FYNNEI, per germline. V shed 7 bases, J shed 4 bases, and the junction held 9 bases outside the gene matches. Here the CDR3 reads CASMFGGAGGANVLTF. The CDR3 DNA is TGTGCCAGCATGTTCGGGGGGGCGGGGGGGGCCAACGTCCTGACTTTC. The variable domain in full, completed from reference TRBV2 and TRBJ2-6, reads EPEVTQTPSHQVTQMGQEVILRCVPISNHLYFYWYRQILGQKVEFLVSFYNNEISEKSEIFDDQFSVERPDGSNFTLKIRSTKLEDSAMYFCASMFGGAGGANVLTFGAGSRLTVL.

J is TRBJ1-1 and V is TRBV5-4; 9 nucleotides line up with TRBD1. The CDR3 loop spans 14 amino acids. Germline-derived CDR1 and CDR2 are SGHNT and YYREEE (reference sequence). The V and J ends lost 5 bases and 1 base, in that order; junction bases with no gene match: 3. CDR3 sequence: CASRATGGNTEAFF. The CDR3 DNA follows: TGTGCCAGCAGGGCGACAGGGGGGAACACTGAAGCTTTCTTT.

This clone was seen a few times. The chain joins TRBV19 to TRBJ1-1; 8 bases fit TRBD1. This CDR3 has 13 residues. The V gene's germline CDR1 is LNHDA and CDR2 SQIVND (reference sequence). The V segment lost 4 bases and the J segment 3 bases; nucleotides outside the gene matches: 1. The DNA of the CDR3 is TGTGCCAGTAGTACAGGGGGCGACACTGAAGCTTTCTTT. Translation: CASSTGGDTEAFF.

The chain uses TRBV13 and TRBJ2-1, with D perhaps matching TRBD2 (5 bases). This CDR3 is 13 amino acids long. The V gene's germline CDR1 is PRHDT and CDR2 FYEKMQ (reference sequence). The V end lost 2 bases, the J end lost 4 bases, and 6 bases lay between the germline ends. The CDR3 DNA reads TGTGCCAGCAGCTTATCGGGGTACAATGAGCAGTTCTTC. It is translated as CASSLSGYNEQFF.

The V and J genes are TRBV4-3 and TRBJ1-5; the D gene is possibly TRBD1 (6 bases). This CDR3 contains 16 residues. Germline CDR1 LGHNA, CDR2 YSLEER. Trimming stripped 0 bases from V and 5 bases from J, with 14 bases between. The CDR3: CASSQDAQGFYQPQHF. The CDR3 nucleotides are TGCGCCAGCAGCCAAGACGCACAGGGATTTTATCAGCCCCAGCATTTT.

The V call is TRBV18, the J call TRBJ1-5; no clear D. CDR3 length equals 13 residues. In germline, CDR1 is KGHSH, CDR2 LQKENI. The germline V and J ends were trimmed by 2 bases and 5 bases, with 7 bases remaining between them. The CDR3 protein is CASSPSFDQPQHF. The DNA for the CDR3 is TGTGCCAGCTCACCAAGCTTCGATCAGCCCCAGCATTTT.

The chain carries TRBV23-1 and TRBJ2-1; a weak D match, TRBD2 (6 bases). TRBV23-1 is an ORF, with its function uncertain. The CDR3 consists of 16 residues. Trimming cost V 4 bases and J 5 bases, with 18 bases left between them. The CDR3 loop reads CASSPPRRGEDNEQFF. The DNA for the CDR3 is TGCGCCAGCAGTCCCCCGCGGAGGGGTGAGGACAATGAGCAGTTCTTC.

The chain links TRBV7-8 to TRBJ2-5; D gene ambiguous. The CDR3 is 14 amino acids. Trimming left V 2 bases short and J 4 bases short, with 11 bases between. Germline loops: CDR1 SGHVS, CDR2 FQNEAQ. CDR3 loop: CASSLMVAGETQYF. In DNA form, the CDR3 reads TGTGCCAGCAGCTTAATGGTCGCAGGAGAGACCCAGTACTTC.

This chain connects TRBV27 to TRBJ2-2; D is ambiguous. CDR1 MNHEY and CDR2 SMNVEV come from the germline V gene (reference sequence). CDR3 size: 12 residues. Trimming shortened V by 3 bases and J by 6 bases, and 5 bases separated the two germline ends. The DNA for the CDR3 is TGTGCCAGCAGTTTCTGGGCCGGGGAGCTGTTTTTT. This encodes CASSFWAGELFF.

V gene TRBV6-5 combines with J gene TRBJ2-1; the D call may be TRBD1 or TRBD2 (5 bases each). Between the trimmed V and J ends, which lost 6 bases and 10 bases, there was a span of 16 bases. Germline-derived CDR1 and CDR2 are MNHEY and SVGAGI. The CDR3 sequence is 13 residues long. CDR3 DNA: TGTGCCAGCAGCCCTCCGGGACGGAAAGAGCAGTTCTTC. Translation: CASSPPGRKEQFF.

CDR3 in amino acids: CASSQVLRASGRVDNEQFF. The CDR3 DNA sequence: TGTGCCAGCAGCCAAGTTCTGCGGGCTAGCGGGAGGGTGGACAATGAGCAGTTCTTC. The rearrangement links TRBV14 to TRBJ2-1, with 12 bases aligning to TRBD2. The CDR3 contains 19 residues. Looked up from germline, CDR1 is SGHDN and CDR2 is FVKESK. With V trimmed by 1 base and J by 5 bases, 12 bases remained unmatched.

This clone turned up a few times. The V call is TRBV21-1, the J call TRBJ2-1; the table assigns TRBD1, which was not confirmed against the DNA. TRBV21-1 is noted as a pseudogene. This CDR3 is built from 15 residues. The chain's CDR3 is CASSNLGGHESEQFF. The CDR3 DNA reads as TGTGCCAGCAGCAACCTAGGGGGCCATGAGAGTGAGCAGTTCTTC.

This sequence joins TRBV5-4 and TRBJ1-4; D is ambiguous. Per the germline V gene, CDR1 is SGHNT and CDR2 is YYREEE (reference sequence). V was clipped by 2 bases and J by 6 bases, with 11 bases between them. This CDR3 is 14 amino acids long. The CDR3 DNA is TGTGCCAGCAGCTTTGTGCCGCGAGATGAAAAACTGTTTTTT. Translated: CASSFVPRDEKLFF. Variable domain in full (rest from reference TRBV5-4 and TRBJ1-4): ETGVTQSPTHLIKTRGQQVTLRCSSQSGHNTVSWYQQALGQGPQFIFQYYREEENGRGNFPPRFSGLQFPNYSSELNVNALELDDSALYLCASSFVPRDEKLFFGSGTQLSVL.

The count of this clone is one. The V call is TRBV6-6, the J call TRBJ2-2; a weak D match, TRBD2 (5 bases). The CDR3 is 14 residues long. V lost 0 bases and J lost 6, with 8 bases in between. From germline, CDR1 is MNHNY and CDR2 SVGAGI (reference sequence). This CDR3 reads CASSYSMEAGELFF. The CDR3 DNA is TGTGCCAGCAGTTACTCGATGGAGGCCGGGGAGCTGTTTTTT.

J is TRBJ2-4 and V is TRBV29-1; 11 nucleotides align to TRBD2. Losses at the gene ends were 7 bases for V and 5 bases for J; bases not matched to a gene: 4. The CDR3 covers 13 residues. Germline CDR1 SQVTM, CDR2 ANQGSEA. This chain's CDR3 is CSAGTSGQNIQYF. DNA of the CDR3: TGCAGCGCCGGGACTAGCGGACAAAACATTCAGTACTTC.

This clone appeared a few times. The chain combines TRBV2 with TRBJ1-2; D is unresolved. V lost 3 bases, J lost 3 bases, and 2 bases lay in between. Germline V gene data show CDR1 as SNHLY and CDR2 as FYNNEI. The CDR3 totals 11 residues. CDR3 residues: CASSDDYGYTF. Here the CDR3 DNA reads TGTGCCAGCAGTGACGACTATGGCTACACCTTC.

The chain recombines TRBV6-5 with TRBJ2-3; 7 bases map to TRBD2. Germline CDR1 is MNHEY and CDR2 is SVGAGI. The length of the CDR3 is 16 residues. The J segment lost 6 bases and the V segment lost 2 bases, leaving 11 bases of the junction unmatched. The CDR3 sequence: CASSYALPLGGDTQYF. In nucleotides, the CDR3 is TGTGCCAGCAGTTACGCCCTCCCTCTGGGGGGGGATACGCAGTATTTT.

The V and J genes are TRBV9 and TRBJ2-2, with 13 bases aligning to TRBD2. The V segment lost 6 bases and the J segment 5 bases; nucleotides outside the gene matches: 7. The CDR3 is 16 residues long. Germline CDR1 is SGDLS and CDR2 is YYNGEE. This chain's CDR3 is CASKPGLAGRTGELFF. CDR3 nucleotide sequence: TGTGCCAGCAAACCGGGACTAGCGGGAAGAACCGGGGAGCTGTTTTTT.